The 30 T cell receptor beta chains presented below share a single source sample, sequenced in a study of blood T cell repertoires in COVID-19. The repertoire was sequenced with immunoSEQ multiplex PCR; TCRdb's copy has only in-frame clones and lacks some. This sample has more than 80,000 clones, with around 72% found just once. Sequenced input: peripheral blood. All receptors derive from a woman aged 60-70 years in a cohort sampled during active or convalescent COVID-19.

This chain uses TRBV18 with TRBJ1-1, with D tentatively TRBD1 (5 bases). CDR3 length equals 13 residues. Per the germline V gene, CDR1 is KGHSH and CDR2 is LQKENI. Deletions cut 8 bases from V and 1 base from J, with 11 bases between. CDR3 residues: CASANDRNTEAFF. The CDR3 nucleotides read TGTGCCAGCGCAAATGACAGGAACACTGAAGCTTTCTTT.

This clone appeared a few times. The chain uses TRBV6-6 and TRBJ2-4; TRBD2 matches 9 bases. With V trimmed by 5 bases and J by 1 base, 3 bases remained unmatched. Germline V gene data show CDR1 as MNHNY and CDR2 as SVGAGI (reference sequence). The CDR3 totals 15 residues. The CDR3 loop is CASSTRGGAKNIQYF. The CDR3 nucleotides are TGTGCCAGCAGTACGCGGGGGGGGGCCAAAAACATTCAGTACTTC.

This chain joins TRBV5-1 and TRBJ2-2; 9 bases agree with TRBD1. The CDR3 is made up of 15 amino acids. J lost 3 bases, V lost 4 bases, and 4 bases had no gene match. In germline, CDR1 is SGHRS, CDR2 YFSETQ. CDR3 coding DNA: TGCGCCAGCAGCGGGGGACAGGGCGACACCGGGGAGCTGTTTTTT. Amino acid sequence: CASSGGQGDTGELFF.

The chain joins TRBV10-3 to TRBJ2-7, with D perhaps TRBD1 or TRBD2 (6 bases each). The V and J ends lost 6 bases and 2 bases respectively, with 11 bases between them. The CDR3 is made up of 13 amino acids. Germline assignment: CDR1 ENHRY and CDR2 SYGVKD. For the CDR3, the DNA is TGTGCCATCAGCGAGGGGGGCACCTACGAGCAGTACTTC. Its protein is CAISEGGTYEQYF.

On this clone itself: Other DNA sequences from this sample encode an identical CDR3 as well. The genes are TRBV19 and TRBJ2-7; maybe TRBD2 (5 bases). The CDR3 has 13 residues. Between the trimmed V and J ends, which lost 5 bases and 4 bases, there was a span of 12 bases. Looked up from germline, CDR1 is LNHDA and CDR2 is SQIVND (reference sequence). CDR3: CASSSGGRYEQYF. In DNA, the CDR3 is TGTGCCAGTAGTTCAGGAGGCCGTTACGAGCAGTACTTC.

The V gene is TRBV6-2 or TRBV6-3, the J gene TRBJ2-2, with 10 bases that match TRBD2. The V and J ends lost 5 bases and 4 bases, in that order; junction bases with no gene match: 1. The CDR3 is 14 residues long. CDR1 and CDR2 (germline): MNHEY, SVGEGT. CDR3 nucleotides: TGTGCCAGCAGTAGACTAGCGGGCACCGGGGAGCTGTTTTTT. Residues: CASSRLAGTGELFF.

This clone was seen only a few times. The chain is built from TRBV4-2 and TRBJ1-1, with D unclear. The germline V gene has CDR1 LGHNA and CDR2 YNFKEQ. V was cut by 0 bases and J by 1 base, with 6 bases left in between. CDR3 size: 14 residues. The CDR3 DNA reads TGTGCCAGCAGCCAAGATTCGGGGAACACTGAAGCTTTCTTT. This sequence encodes CASSQDSGNTEAFF.

The V gene is TRBV27, the J gene TRBJ1-5, with 7 bases that match TRBD1. V was clipped by 3 bases and J by 5 bases; unmatched bases: 7. CDR1 is MNHEY, CDR2 SMNVEV, per germline (reference sequence). This CDR3 is 15 amino acids long. The CDR3 sequence is CASSFGSGGDQPQHF. The CDR3 DNA reads TGTGCCAGCAGTTTTGGTTCAGGGGGAGATCAGCCCCAGCATTTT.

This clone was recorded once. The CDR3 region has the DNA TGCGCCAGCAGCTTGATCGGGGGGGCCGCGGATGAGCAGTTCTTC. The encoded protein is CASSLIGGAADEQFF. The V call is TRBV5-1, the J call TRBJ2-1; 8 positions agree with TRBD2. The trim removed 1 base at V and 8 bases at J, leaving 8 bases unmatched. The germline V gene encodes CDR1 SGHRS and CDR2 YFSETQ. This CDR3 spans 15 amino acids.

This clone was counted once. This rearrangement joins TRBV4-2 to TRBJ2-1; a weak D match, TRBD1 (6 bases). This CDR3 is 15 amino acids long. V was shortened by 1 base and J by 6 bases, with 13 bases between the two germline ends. Germline V gene data show CDR1 as LGHNA and CDR2 as YNFKEQ. The CDR3 DNA follows: TGTGCCAGCAGCCAAGTCGGAGACAGGATCAATGAGCAGTTCTTC. Protein: CASSQVGDRINEQFF.

This clone was seen many times. This chain connects TRBV5-1 to TRBJ2-5, with TRBD2 identical over 7 bases. The CDR3 is 15 residues long. CDR1 SGHRS and CDR2 YFSETQ come from the germline V gene. Trimming removed 4 bases from V and 3 bases from J; junction bases left unmatched: 9. CDR3 coding DNA: TGCGCCAGCAGCCGCTCCGGCGGGGGAGAAGAGACCCAGTACTTC. Residues: CASSRSGGGEETQYF.

The V gene is TRBV5-6, the J gene TRBJ2-5; 8 nucleotides agree with TRBD2. The CDR3 sequence is 16 residues long. V trimming: 0 bases; J trimming: 0 bases; junction bases outside the gene matches: 4. Looked up from germline, CDR1 is SGHDT and CDR2 is YYEEEE. CDR3 nucleotides: TGTGCCAGCAGCTTGGTTGGTAGCGGGGACCAAGAGACCCAGTACTTC. This translates into CASSLVGSGDQETQYF.

V gene TRBV6-1 combines with J gene TRBJ1-1; D unclear. V shed 1 base and J shed 0 bases, with 18 bases lying between them. This CDR3 comprises 18 residues. Looked up from germline, CDR1 is MNHNS and CDR2 is SASEGT. In DNA, the CDR3 is TGTGCCAGCAGTGAAGGTCTGGGCTTTCCCGACATGAACACTGAAGCTTTCTTT. Translating gives CASSEGLGFPDMNTEAFF.

The genes are TRBV14 and TRBJ2-3; 11 bases are shared with TRBD2. From germline, CDR1 is SGHDN and CDR2 FVKESK. CDR3 length: 16 residues. The junction had 4 bases not matched to a gene; V was cut back by 3 bases and J by 2 bases. This CDR3 is CASSHLAGGYTDTQYF. The CDR3 coding sequence is TGTGCCAGCAGCCACCTAGCGGGGGGCTACACAGATACGCAGTATTTT.

V gene TRBV7-8 combines with J gene TRBJ2-7; D call uncertain. Trimming pared 1 base from V and 6 bases from J, leaving 7 bases between. This CDR3 is built from 12 residues. Per the germline V gene, CDR1 is SGHVS and CDR2 is FQNEAQ. CDR3 nucleotides: TGTGCCAGCAGCTTAGATGTTCGCGAGCAGTACTTC. Translating it yields CASSLDVREQYF.

The rearrangement joins TRBV24-1 to TRBJ2-3; 10 positions match TRBD2. This CDR3 spans 15 amino acids. The germline gives CDR1 KGHDR, CDR2 SFDVKD. The V gene end was trimmed by 1 base and the J gene end by 7 bases; junction bases not matched to a gene: 4. As DNA, the CDR3 is TGTGCCACCAGTGATTTCAGCGGGGGGGCGAATACGCAGTATTTT. Translation gives CATSDFSGGANTQYF.

The V gene is TRBV18, the J gene TRBJ2-6; 9 bases align to TRBD2. The V gene end was trimmed by 3 bases and the J gene end by 0 bases; junction bases not matched to a gene: 6. The CDR3 covers 18 residues. CDR1 is KGHSH and CDR2 is LQKENI in the germline V gene. CDR3: CASSPIAGASSGANVLTF. The CDR3 bases are TGTGCCAGCTCACCTATAGCGGGGGCGAGCTCTGGGGCCAACGTCCTGACTTTC.

The V call is TRBV7-2, the J call TRBJ2-5; TRBD1 might be the D (5 bases). Trimming took off 4 bases at V and 4 bases at J, with 7 bases between the two ends. The CDR3 has 12 amino acids. Germline CDR1 and CDR2: SGHTA and FQGNSA. The CDR3 sequence is CASSYRSETQYF. The CDR3 DNA follows: TGTGCCAGCAGCTACAGGTCAGAGACCCAGTACTTC.

V gene TRBV11-2 combines with J gene TRBJ2-7; no reliable D call. The CDR3 covers 14 residues. CDR1 and CDR2 (germline): SGHAT, FQNNGV. Trimming took off 1 base at V and 6 bases at J, with 13 bases between the two ends. The CDR3 DNA is TGTGCCAGCAGCTTAGTCCTCTCCTTCAGCGAGCAGTACTTC. It is translated as CASSLVLSFSEQYF.

The CDR3 region is CAIRGDRDSPLHF. The CDR3 DNA reads as TGTGCCATCAGGGGGGACAGGGATTCACCCCTCCACTTT. The chain carries TRBV10-3 and TRBJ1-6; 9 nucleotides match TRBD1. After removal of 6 bases from V and 8 bases from J, the junction contained 2 bases not matched to a gene. Germline V CDR1 and CDR2: ENHRY, SYGVKD. The CDR3 is 13 amino acids.

The rearrangement links TRBV5-1 to TRBJ1-1, with 9 bases matching TRBD1. Per germline, CDR1 SGHRS and CDR2 YFSETQ. The CDR3 sequence is 15 residues long. V dropped 4 bases and J dropped 4; count of bases not matched to a gene: 8. CDR3 DNA: TGCGCCAGCAGCGGCCGGACAGGGGACCGCACTGAAGCTTTCTTT. It codes for CASSGRTGDRTEAFF.

V usage is TRBV6-6 and J usage is TRBJ1-5; D is perhaps TRBD1 (5 bases). Trimming shortened V by 0 bases and J by 2 bases, and 8 bases separated the two germline ends. This CDR3 is 15 amino acids long. Germline lookup yields CDR1 MNHNY and CDR2 SVGAGI (reference sequence). In DNA, the CDR3 is TGTGCCAGCAGTTACTCGGGGGGGGGCAATCAGCCCCAGCATTTT. This gives the protein CASSYSGGGNQPQHF.

V is TRBV29-1 and J is TRBJ2-3; D unclear. The germline gives CDR1 SQVTM, CDR2 ANQGSEA. CDR3 length: 11 residues. V lost 7 bases, J lost 6 bases, and 11 bases lay in between. CDR3 in DNA: TGCAGCGCCACTACGCGGGATACGCAGTATTTT. This encodes CSATTRDTQYF.

For this clone: At one end, the junction sequence differs from germline, possibly due to a read error. The chain recombines TRBV11-2 with TRBJ2-4; 13 positions match TRBD2. This CDR3 spans 15 amino acids. CDR1 and CDR2 from the germline V gene are SGHAT and FQNNGV. The CDR3 nucleotides are TGTGCCAGCAGCTTAGATCCAAGGACTAGCGGGGGCCATAATTTC. This codes for CASSLDPRTSGGHNF.

The V call is TRBV19, the J call TRBJ2-7; TRBD1 agrees at 8 bases. The CDR3 loop spans 15 amino acids. Germline CDR1 and CDR2: LNHDA and SQIVND (reference sequence). V was pared by 3 bases and J by 3 bases, with 7 bases of the junction left unmatched. The CDR3 DNA sequence: TGTGCCAGTAGTATCAGGGGGACAGGAGACTACGAGCAGTACTTC. Translated: CASSIRGTGDYEQYF.

This clone was seen only a few times. J is TRBJ1-6 and V is TRBV11-2; 12 nucleotides align to TRBD1. This CDR3 has 18 residues. Trimming at V came to 5 bases and at J to 3 bases, leaving 8 bases not matched to a gene. In germline, CDR1 is SGHAT, CDR2 FQNNGV. The CDR3 DNA reads as TGTGCCAGCAGCCCCGGGGACAGGGGGCCGATCTATAATTCACCCCTCCACTTT. Translating it yields CASSPGDRGPIYNSPLHF.

This clone has a single count. This sequence joins TRBV6-5 and TRBJ1-4; D is unclear. The CDR3 has 13 residues. Germline V CDR1 and CDR2: MNHEY, SVGAGI. Trimming stripped 4 bases from V and 8 bases from J, with 11 bases between. CDR3 nucleotides: TGTGCCAGCAGTTTACGCAGATACGAAAAACTGTTTTTT. Encoded protein: CASSLRRYEKLFF.

This clone has a handful of counts. The chain links TRBV6-5 to TRBJ2-3; no clear D. Germline lookup yields CDR1 MNHEY and CDR2 SVGAGI. Between the trimmed V and J ends, which lost 4 bases and 10 bases, there was a span of 21 bases. The CDR3 contains 15 residues. The chain's CDR3 is CASSSEFRTGFPQYF. CDR3 DNA sequence: TGTGCCAGCAGTTCCGAGTTCAGAACCGGGTTTCCGCAGTATTTT.

J is TRBJ2-5 and V is TRBV5-1; TRBD1 agrees at 8 bases. Germline V gives CDR1 SGHRS, CDR2 YFSETQ. V lost 2 bases, J lost 5 bases, and 14 bases stayed unmatched. The CDR3 is made up of 17 amino acids. The CDR3 loop is CASSLRTGMGRWETQYF. Here the CDR3 DNA reads TGCGCCAGCAGCTTACGGACAGGGATGGGACGGTGGGAGACCCAGTACTTC.

This chain uses TRBV5-6 with TRBJ2-5, with TRBD1 matching over 10 bases. The CDR3 is 18 residues long. V shed 4 bases and J 0 bases; nucleotides not matched to a gene: 12. CDR1 is SGHDT and CDR2 is YYEEEE in the germline V gene. The CDR3 nucleotides are TGTGCCAGCAGCCGGGGGACAGGGGCCCATTGGTACCAAGAGACCCAGTACTTC. It translates to CASSRGTGAHWYQETQYF.